Below, 10 T cell receptor beta chains from the same sample are listed, as sequenced in a study of vaccination effects on CD4 cells after COVID-19. These TCRs' antigens remain unknown. Antigen-specific CD4+ T cells were expanded (with viral peptide pools) by the ViraFEST assay ahead of sequencing. Following culture for about 11 days, CD4+ T cells were isolated. A positive SARS-CoV-2 PCR test fell between March and December 2020. Generated by immunoSEQ multiplex PCR, the TCRdb table keeps only in-frame clones and is missing some. The profile shows 55,000 to 90,000 clones, roughly 73% of them singletons. The sequencing here drew on CD4+ T cells from PBMCs cultured with HIV peptides, taken before COVID-19 vaccination. The subset denotes: HIV-1 Nef peptide pool negative control/reference culture. These receptors were obtained from a human donor who had a prior SARS-CoV-2 infection.

The rearrangement joins TRBV6-5 to TRBJ2-1, with 13 bases matching TRBD2. Trimming took 5 bases from V and 7 from J; bases not matched to a gene: 5. The germline V gene encodes CDR1 MNHEY and CDR2 SVGAGI. CDR3 length: 15 amino acids. This CDR3 is CASSTLAGGLNEQFF. The CDR3 bases are TGTGCCAGCAGTACACTAGCGGGAGGGCTTAATGAGCAGTTCTTC.

The V and J genes are TRBV30 and TRBJ1-1, with D perhaps matching TRBD1 (6 bases). The length of the CDR3 is 15 residues. Germline CDR1 and CDR2: GTSNPN and SVGIG (reference sequence). The V end lost 0 bases, the J end lost 1 base, and 12 bases lay between the germline ends. The CDR3 DNA reads TGTGCCTGGAGTGTACTAGGCAGGGGGAACACTGAAGCTTTCTTT. It encodes CAWSVLGRGNTEAFF.

J is TRBJ2-7 and V is TRBV7-8, with D unresolved. CDR1 and CDR2 (germline): SGHVS, FQNEAQ. V was cut by 4 bases and J by 4 bases, with 17 bases left in between. The CDR3 covers 15 residues. The CDR3 loop reads CASSSDRDSSYEQYF. CDR3 DNA sequence: TGTGCCAGCAGCTCTGACCGAGATTCAAGTTACGAGCAGTACTTC.

The rearrangement links TRBV7-2 to TRBJ1-2; D unclear. Trimming removed 2 bases from V and 4 bases from J, with 8 bases in between. CDR1 and CDR2 (germline): SGHTA, FQGNSA. The CDR3 spans 13 residues. The CDR3 coding sequence is TGTGCCAGCAGCTTATTGGCCTCCTATGGCTACACCTTC. The encoded protein is CASSLLASYGYTF.

The rearrangement uses TRBV24-1 and TRBJ2-5; no firm D call. Looked up from germline, CDR1 is KGHDR and CDR2 is SFDVKD. The CDR3 runs 13 residues. V lost 2 bases, J lost 0 bases, and 3 bases lay in between. The CDR3: CATSDSHQETQYF. The CDR3, as DNA: TGTGCCACCAGTGATTCTCACCAAGAGACCCAGTACTTC.

The rearrangement joins TRBV6-1 to TRBJ2-1; D not certain. The germline V and J ends were trimmed by 2 bases and 9 bases, with 11 bases remaining between them. The CDR3 has 13 amino acids. Germline loops: CDR1 MNHNS, CDR2 SASEGT. The CDR3 is CASSEMWGSEQFF. Here the CDR3 DNA reads TGTGCCAGCAGTGAAATGTGGGGTTCTGAGCAGTTCTTC.

The rearrangement uses TRBV6-1 and TRBJ1-2; tentatively, D is TRBD1 (5 bases). The CDR3 contains 15 residues. Germline CDR1 reads MNHNS; CDR2 reads SASEGT. V was shortened by 1 base and J by 6 bases, with 15 bases between the two germline ends. The CDR3 DNA is TGTGCCAGCAGTGAAGAGTCCAGATTGGGGCATGGCTACACCTTC. This sequence encodes CASSEESRLGHGYTF.

The gene calls are TRBV5-1 and TRBJ2-3; TRBD1 agrees at 9 bases. This CDR3 has 15 amino acids. Germline CDR1 is SGHRS and CDR2 is YFSETQ. Trimming took 3 bases from V and 5 from J; bases not matched to a gene: 7. For the CDR3, the DNA is TGCGCCAGCAGCTCCGGGACAGGGTTCGGAGATACGCAGTATTTT. It yields the protein CASSSGTGFGDTQYF.

This clone is judged medium-sized. The chain has TRBV2 and TRBJ2-7; D gene unclear. The CDR3 loop spans 11 amino acids. Germline CDR1 is SNHLY and CDR2 is FYNNEI. Trimming stripped 6 bases from V and 5 bases from J, with 8 bases between. Here the CDR3 DNA reads TGTGCCAGCAGCCCCTACCACGAGCAGTACTTC. Its translation is CASSPYHEQYF.

This clone was seen more than once but under ten times. The V call is TRBV30, the J call TRBJ2-2; no firm D call. There are 12 residues in the CDR3. Trimming left V 3 bases short and J 6 bases short, with 8 bases between. CDR1 GTSNPN and CDR2 SVGIG come from the germline V gene (reference sequence). CDR3 loop: CAWSRTAGELFF. In DNA, the CDR3 is TGTGCCTGGAGCAGGACCGCCGGGGAGCTGTTTTTT.